This TCR beta chain was found in a study of cytotoxic CD8 clonotypes in ibrutinib-treated CLL (dated by TCRdb to about 2021). Context from the whole study: The cohort was composed of around twelve relapsed/refractory and roughly 14 treatment-naive patients; IGHV unmutated status was identified in 17 patients. Partial responses were observed in 24 patients and complete responses in 2; after a median follow-up of around 68 months, remission was maintained in approximately 14 patients and progression was observed in 12. Response samples were obtained after a median of around 11 months of treatment, with a range of roughly 6 to 36 months. Samples averaged approximately 260,000 productive templates and some 96,000 productive rearrangements. Longitudinal samples were available for about 30% of the roughly 90 trial participants. Cryopreserved peripheral blood mononuclear cells were collected at three points: before therapy, at response, and at either sustained remission or disease progression. Patients were still on ibrutinib when every remission and progressive disease sample was collected.

Here is what the overall study found, with its caveats: Clonality increased at ibrutinib response, stayed stable in sustained remission, and fell back toward baseline at progression. Public clonotypes were rare and either shrank or stayed stable during treatment, and the rise in clonality at ibrutinib response reflected expansion of private clonotypes. Lymph node repertoires were not examined, and the timing of sampling was not matched between patients in sustained remission and those whose disease progressed. Baseline clonality exceeded that of age-matched healthy donors and correlated strongly with circulating CD8+ T-cell counts.

Each clonotype received, on average, around 9.6x coverage in deep resolution sequencing performed on a MiSeq, where the target depth lay between 1 in 1 million and 1 in 200,000 T cells. TCR beta libraries were generated with the immunoSEQ hsTCRB Kit. As for how the authors treated the data: The data were analyzed with ImmunoSEQ Analyzer and ImmunoSEQ Data Assistant, and V, D and J gene assignments followed IMGT definitions. Clonality, which ranges from 0 to 1, was calculated as one minus the normalized Shannon entropy of productive rearrangement frequencies. Only overrepresented clonotypes making up at least 0.05% of the repertoire of each patient were included in the public clonotype analysis. Fewer than 15 repertoires from age-matched healthy donors, obtained from immuneACCESS, served as clonality controls. The table comes from immuneACCESS by way of TCRdb, which keeps in-frame sequences with V and J called. Part of the clones is missing from these tables; in studies checked, under half for an unresolved V gene and the rest for unknown reasons. V and J calls and clone size are as listed in that table; D and trimming were resolved from the DNA. The sample profile shows around 41,000 clones; under 80% of them were found once. Roughly a tenth of the sample is taken by the ten largest.

The sample's time point label, decoded: progressive disease on ibrutinib. Roughly 1.8 micrograms of genomic DNA were extracted from cryopreserved PBMCs for TCR beta library preparation. Longitudinal blood samples from CLL patients receiving ibrutinib monotherapy were subjected to high-throughput TCR beta sequencing. The patients took part in an open-label, single-center phase 2 trial of ibrutinib monotherapy. A word on this clone: Its antigen specificity is not known. No much larger clone exists at a distance of one base, and base qualities are not known.

V gives up 2 bases and J gives up 2 bases, and the segment between their germline ends measures 13 bases. The CDR3 contains 16 residues, cysteine and phenylalanine counted. Only CDR3 DNA remains: 48 bases, in frame from the first base. As encoded in the germline V gene, CDR1 is MGHRA while CDR2 is YSYEKL. The receptor comes from a human donor with chronic lymphocytic leukemia. Recombination linked TRBV4-1 to TRBJ2-4; the D gene assignment is ambiguous. This specimen was PBMCs, taken at disease progression, from a patient treated with ibrutinib. Here is the DNA: TGCGCCAGCAGCCAACCCCAGAGGAATCCCAAAAACATTCAGTACTTC. Its protein reads: CASSQPQRNPKNIQYF.